These 4 T cell receptor beta chains originate from one sample sequenced in a study of T-cell memory formation after mild COVID-19. TCRdb reprocessed the 5' RACE reads via MiXCR and lists one record per CDR3 protein. Of roughly 600,000 distinct CDR3 sequences detected, more than 15% appear once; the ten largest clones hold around 13%. The sequenced sample consisted of PBMCs or a T cell subset sorted from them (not recorded which). The receptor set was obtained from an adult woman who had mild COVID-19 (a few samples of this study predate the infection). Cell type and time point are not known.

The J gene is TRBJ2-1, the V gene TRBV29-1; TRBD1 or TRBD2 may be the D gene (5 bases each). This CDR3 is 13 amino acids long. From germline, CDR1 is SQVTM and CDR2 ANQGSEA. With 4 bases removed from V and 4 bases from J, the gap between germline ends came to 11 bases. CDR3 sequence reads: CSVVKRGYNEQFF. CDR3 bases: TGCAGCGTTGTTAAGAGGGGATACAATGAGCAGTTCTTC.

This clonotype has just a few counts. The CDR3 is CASSKGSGTLSYEQYF. The DNA of the CDR3 is TGTGCCAGCAGTAAAGGATCTGGGACGCTGTCCTACGAGCAGTACTTC. V gene TRBV25-1 combines with J gene TRBJ2-7; D may correspond to TRBD1 or TRBD2 (5 bases each). V shed 5 bases and J shed 1 base, with 18 bases lying between them. This CDR3 spans 16 amino acids. Germline lookup yields CDR1 MGHDK and CDR2 SYGVNS.

This chain joins TRBV6-4 and TRBJ1-1; perhaps TRBD1 as D (5 bases). The V end was cut by 2 bases, the J end by 4 bases, with 8 bases between. This CDR3 spans 13 amino acids. Per the germline V gene, CDR1 is MRHNA and CDR2 is SNTAGT. The DNA for the CDR3 is TGTGCCAGCAGTGACGGGGCGCGCACTGAAGCTTTCTTT. Protein sequence: CASSDGARTEAFF.

The chain recombines TRBV30 with TRBJ1-4, with 7 positions matching TRBD1. J was trimmed by 11 bases and V by 3 bases; bases with no gene match: 9. Looked up from germline, CDR1 is GTSNPN and CDR2 is SVGIG (reference sequence). The CDR3 spans 13 residues. DNA of the CDR3: TGTGCCTGGAGCCCCGGGACAGCGCATAAACTGTTTTTT. Translating it yields CAWSPGTAHKLFF.